The 23 T cell receptor beta chains below were found in one sample sequenced in a study of molecular identifiers for immune sequencing clone quantification listed by TCRdb under 2018. Receptor libraries were prepared by PCR. Sequencing took place on an Illumina HiSeq 4000. TCRdb's own reprocessing of the public reads used fastp at Q25 and MiXCR and kept productive beta chains. Every CDR3 protein is listed once, alongside the most common genes and DNA of its rows. Present in this sample are about 640,000 distinct CDR3 sequences, 15% to 20% of which were seen just once. 0.85% to 0.9% of the sample belongs to the ten largest clones. The sequencing sample was made of naive CD8+ T cells from blood, with Jurkat cell RNA spiked in. The label giving this sample's cell subset or site can be read as: FACS-sorted CD8+CD4-CCR7+CD45RA+ naive T cells. The receptors originated from a human donor in good health. Some libraries in this study had Jurkat cell RNA spiked in.

The chain joins TRBV27 to TRBJ2-7, with 9 bases aligning to TRBD1. Trimming took 7 bases from V and 5 from J; bases not matched to a gene: 9. Germline CDR1 MNHEY, CDR2 SMNVEV (reference sequence). The length of the CDR3 is 14 residues. The CDR3 loop reads CASTPGTGHNEQYF. DNA for the CDR3: TGTGCCAGCACCCCCGGGACAGGGCACAACGAGCAGTACTTC.

This clonotype was seen once. One end of the junction varies from germline; a read error may be responsible. The chain uses TRBV27 and TRBJ2-1; TRBD1 aligns across 8 bases. From germline, CDR1 is MNHEY and CDR2 SMNVEV (reference sequence). The CDR3 spans 17 residues. The CDR3 DNA is TGTGCCAGCAGTCTGGGACAGGCTTGGTCCGTCTCCAATAAGCAGTTCTTC. This gives the protein CASSLGQAWSVSNKQFF.

This clonotype was seen ten or more times. The chain combines TRBV5-6 with TRBJ1-2; TRBD1 agrees at 7 bases. With 3 bases clipped from V and 2 bases from J, the junction kept 10 bases outside the gene matches. Germline CDR1 is SGHDT and CDR2 is YYEEEE. CDR3 size: 16 residues. The DNA for the CDR3 is TGTGCCAGCAGCTACGACACCAGGGGGACGAACTATGGCTACACCTTC. It specifies CASSYDTRGTNYGYTF.

About this clonotype: This may stem from a read error, because a much larger clone lies one nucleotide away. The rearrangement uses TRBV20-1 and TRBJ2-7; possibly TRBD1 for D (5 bases). The CDR3 is made up of 13 amino acids. Germline V CDR1 and CDR2: DFQATT, SNEGSKA (reference sequence). The CDR3 loop reads CRARGGYPYEQYF. The CDR3 coding sequence is TGCAGAGCTAGGGGCGGTTATCCCTACGAGCAGTACTTC.

About this clonotype: This may arise from a read error, as a much more abundant clone is one base away. V gene TRBV7-6 combines with J gene TRBJ2-7; TRBD2 agrees at 7 bases. The end of the DNA aligns better with TRBJ2-5, so the J call may be wrong. CDR3 size: 16 residues. The germline CDR1 and CDR2 sequences are SGHVS and FNYEAQ. CDR3 nucleotides: TGTGCCAGCAGCTCCACGGACCTAGCGGCGGAAGAGACCCAGTACTTC. This gives the protein CASSSTDLAAEETQYF.

V gene TRBV3-1 combines with J gene TRBJ2-7; 10 bases fit TRBD1. The junction had 5 bases not matched to a gene; V was cut back by 3 bases and J by 0 bases. The CDR3 spans 16 residues. CDR1 LGHDT and CDR2 YNNKEL come from the germline V gene (reference sequence). The CDR3 bases are TGTGCCAGCAGCCATGGGACAGGGGTTTACTCCTACGAGCAGTACTTC. This gives the protein CASSHGTGVYSYEQYF.

This clonotype was seen ten or more times. J is TRBJ1-1 and V is TRBV18; 8 bases match TRBD1. This CDR3 has 15 amino acids. The V gene end was trimmed by 4 bases and the J gene end by 4 bases; junction bases not matched to a gene: 8. Germline loops: CDR1 KGHSH, CDR2 LQKENI. The CDR3 region is CASSLPGTGATEAFF. CDR3 bases: TGTGCCAGCTCACTCCCCGGGACAGGTGCCACTGAAGCTTTCTTT.

Concerning this clonotype: A read error is possible here, since a much larger clone lies one base away. The chain employs TRBV2 and TRBJ2-7; D uncertain. This CDR3 comprises 14 residues. Germline CDR1 SNHLY, CDR2 FYNNEI. V was cut by 8 bases and J by 2 bases, with 16 bases left in between. The CDR3 DNA reads as TGTGCCAGCCGACCCCCGGAAGCGCCCTACGAGCAGTACTTC. It is translated as CASRPPEAPYEQYF.

This clonotype was seen once. The chain combines TRBV20-1 with TRBJ2-1, with D uncertain. CDR3 length equals 12 residues. Germline lookup yields CDR1 DFQATT and CDR2 SNEGSKA (reference sequence). Trimming cost V 3 bases and J 6 bases, with 9 bases left between them. CDR3 DNA: TGCAGTGCTAGTCTGGTTTCCAATGAGCAGTTCTTC. This gives the protein CSASLVSNEQFF.

Ten or more counts support this clonotype. The chain carries TRBV13 and TRBJ2-1; 9 positions agree with TRBD2. Germline lookup yields CDR1 PRHDT and CDR2 FYEKMQ (reference sequence). This CDR3 spans 16 amino acids. Losses at the gene ends were 5 bases for V and 9 bases for J; bases not matched to a gene: 14. The CDR3 DNA is TGTGCCAGCAGCCCCCACGGGACTAGCTTTCGCCCTGAGCAGTTCTTC. Its translation: CASSPHGTSFRPEQFF.

Many counts were recorded for this clonotype. The V gene is TRBV11-2, the J gene TRBJ2-3; 8 positions agree with TRBD1. The CDR3 covers 15 residues. Germline loops: CDR1 SGHAT, CDR2 FQNNGV. V shed 5 bases, J shed 6 bases, and the junction held 10 bases outside the gene matches. The CDR3 protein is CASSQTGELADTQYF. CDR3 DNA sequence: TGTGCCAGCAGCCAGACAGGGGAACTAGCCGATACGCAGTATTTT. The full variable domain, its missing parts supplied by reference TRBV11-2 and TRBJ2-3, is EAGVAQSPRYKIIEKRQSVAFWCNPISGHATLYWYQQILGQGPKLLIQFQNNGVVDDSQLPKDRFSAERLKGVDSTLKIQPAKLEDSAVYLCASSQTGELADTQYFGPGTRLTVL.

This clonotype was recorded many times. The chain carries TRBV4-1 and TRBJ2-1, with TRBD2 matching 10 bases. Per the germline V gene, CDR1 is MGHRA and CDR2 is YSYEKL. The J segment lost 5 bases and the V segment lost 5 bases, leaving 12 bases of the junction unmatched. This CDR3 is built from 17 residues. The CDR3 bases are TGCGCCAGCAGCGAGACCGTACTAGCGGGACATGACAATGAGCAGTTCTTC. Residues: CASSETVLAGHDNEQFF.

The CDR3 DNA reads TGCGCCAGCAGCCCAACAGGGGCCGGCTCTGGGGCCAACGTCCTGACTTTC. It is translated as CASSPTGAGSGANVLTF. The chain couples TRBV4-3 to TRBJ2-6; 7 bases agree with TRBD1. Per the germline V gene, CDR1 is LGHNA and CDR2 is YSLEER. The CDR3 length is 17 residues. V was pared by 4 bases and J by 0 bases, with 6 bases of the junction left unmatched.

This clonotype was counted ten times or more. The chain joins TRBV19 to TRBJ1-1; a weak D match, TRBD1 (5 bases). Germline loops: CDR1 LNHDA, CDR2 SQIVND (reference sequence). The V end was cut by 5 bases, the J end by 6 bases, with 16 bases between. The CDR3 length is 14 residues. The CDR3 is CASSGGSRASEAFF. The DNA of the CDR3 is TGTGCCAGTAGTGGGGGGTCCCGAGCTTCTGAAGCTTTCTTT.

This clonotype has a handful of counts. A much larger clone differs by one base, so this may be a read error. V is TRBV5-1 and J is TRBJ2-3; D is perhaps TRBD2 (6 bases). The ends were cut back, 4 bases at V and 2 bases at J, with 17 bases in the middle. The CDR3 runs 16 residues. Germline loops: CDR1 SGHRS, CDR2 YFSETQ. CDR3 region: CASSPGDGLHTDTQYF. CDR3 DNA: TGCGCCAGCAGCCCGGGGGACGGCCTTCACACAGATACGCAGTATTTT. The whole variable domain, filled in from reference TRBV5-1 and TRBJ2-3, reads KAGVTQTPRYLIKTRGQQVTLSCSPISGHRSVSWYQQTPGQGLQFLFEYFSETQRNKGNFPGRFSGRQFSNSRSEMNVSTLELGDSALYLCASSPGDGLHTDTQYFGPGTRLTVL.

This clonotype was detected ten times or more. Relative to the germline gene, one junction end is altered; a read error may explain this. V gene TRBV27 combines with J gene TRBJ1-5, with 9 bases lining up with TRBD1. CDR1 MNHEY and CDR2 SMNVEV come from the germline V gene (reference sequence). The CDR3 contains 15 residues. The CDR3: CASSSGTGSNQPQHF. CDR3 coding DNA: TGCGCCAGCAGCTCCGGGACAGGGAGCAATCAGCCCCAGCATTTT.

As for this clonotype: A much larger clone lies a single base off, so this may be a read error. The chain has TRBV5-1 and TRBJ2-5, with D perhaps being TRBD1 or TRBD2 (9 bases each). CDR1 and CDR2 from the germline V gene are SGHRS and YFSETQ. The CDR3 extends over 19 amino acids. The CDR3, as DNA: TGCGCCAGCAGCCCCGACAGGGGGTCCGGACTAGCGCCCTATGAGACCCGGTACTTC. Translating it yields CASSPDRGSGLAPYETRYF.

This clonotype was counted at least ten times. The V call is TRBV9, the J call TRBJ1-3, with D unresolved. Germline V gene sequence: CDR1 SGDLS, CDR2 YYNGEE. The CDR3 is 16 amino acids. V was pared by 0 bases and J by 3 bases, with 13 bases between. The CDR3: CASSVEVGGFGNTIYF. The DNA of the CDR3 is TGTGCCAGCAGCGTAGAGGTCGGAGGATTTGGAAACACCATATATTTT.

This sequence joins TRBV5-8 and TRBJ2-7, with D unresolved. The germline gives CDR1 SGHTS, CDR2 YDEGEE. V lost 4 bases and J 3 bases, leaving 8 bases between the germline ends. The CDR3 extends over 12 amino acids. CDR3 in DNA: TGTGCCAGCAGCCAGCGACGCTACGAGCAGTACTTC. Protein: CASSQRRYEQYF. Using reference TRBV5-8 and TRBJ2-7 for the parts outside the CDR3, the full variable domain is EAGVTQSPTHLIKTRGQQATLRCSPISGHTSVYWYQQALGLGLQFLLWYDEGEERNRGNFPPRFSGRQFPNYSSELNVNALELEDSALYLCASSQRRYEQYFGPGTRLTVT.

This clonotype has ten or more counts. This rearrangement joins TRBV27 to TRBJ2-7; TRBD1 aligns across 9 bases. The germline V gene encodes CDR1 MNHEY and CDR2 SMNVEV (reference sequence). The CDR3 is 14 residues long. V gave up 5 bases and J gave up 7 bases; unmatched junction bases: 9. The CDR3 DNA sequence: TGTGCCAGCAGTACAAGGACAGGGGCCCGGGAGCAGTACTTC. Its translation: CASSTRTGAREQYF.

Worth noting for this clonotype: The CDR3 does not end in the conserved phenylalanine or tryptophan, so this is likely a read error. CDR3 nucleotides: TGTGCCAGCAGCTCTCTCGGGAGCACAGATACGCAGTATTCT. It codes for CASSSLGSTDTQYS. The chain links TRBV7-2 to TRBJ2-3; D unclear. The CDR3 consists of 14 residues. The germline CDR1 and CDR2 sequences are SGHTA and FQGNSA. The V end was cut by 4 bases, the J end by 0 bases, with 8 bases between.

With regard to this clonotype: Just one base apart from a much larger clone, this may be a read error. The J gene is TRBJ2-5, the V gene TRBV4-2, with 13 bases fitting TRBD2. The germline gives CDR1 LGHNA, CDR2 YNFKEQ. The CDR3 sequence is 18 residues long. The CDR3 nucleotides read TGTGTCAGCAGCCAAGAGACTAGCGGGGGGAGGTACCAAGAGACCCAGTACTTC. Encoded protein: CVSSQETSGGRYQETQYF.

About this clonotype itself: A read error is possible here, since a much larger clone lies one base away. The chain combines TRBV19 with TRBJ1-3; unclear D gene. The CDR3 is 13 amino acids. The germline V gene encodes CDR1 LNHDA and CDR2 SQIVND (reference sequence). V shed 7 bases and J shed 4 bases, with 11 bases lying between them. The CDR3 DNA reads as TGTGCCAGTAATAGGACGGCCGGAAACACCATATATTTT. Translation gives CASNRTAGNTIYF.